This paragraph covers one T cell receptor beta chain sequence. Its target antigen remains unknown. Base qualities are missing; no much larger clone stands one base away. In the prospective study, participants were about 18 to 90 years old, resided in approximately 25 geographic areas of the United States, and were enrolled through a virtual design. In the prospective study, participants were assigned to cohorts based on the clinical history participants reported in a screening survey and a study questionnaire. Exposed participants had been in contact with someone with a PCR-confirmed or clinician-diagnosed COVID-19 case within 2 weeks of study entry. Mobile phlebotomists in the prospective study collected whole blood, serum and a nasopharyngeal or oropharyngeal swab from every participant. Over a roughly 2-month period, participants in the prospective study had the option of providing additional blood draws and questionnaires. Blood samples from the prospective study were shipped frozen or at room temperature prior to DNA extraction.

The data were obtained in a study of blood T cell repertoires in COVID-19 (dated by TCRdb to the early 2020s). Regarding the study in general: The collaborator samples originated in the United States, Italy and Spain and spanned the acute and convalescent phases of COVID-19. The prospective study material was composed of cDNA or gDNA derived from T cells, B-cell-depleted T cells, or PBMCs. Deeply sampled blood TCRbeta repertoires from subjects exposed to, actively infected with, or recovered from COVID-19 were included in the dataset. The repertoires were released in a freely available public database intended as a resource for research on the immune response to SARS-CoV-2. Samples were obtained from the ongoing ImmuneRACE study (first 160 participants) and from approximately 1,200 subjects provided by 6 global collaborators. A de-identified subject ID, COVID-19 status, age in years and sex were almost always included in the sample metadata. Where available, HLA class I and class II types were taken from metadata supplied by the sample provider and were not determined by assay-based typing.

TCRbeta CDR3 regions were amplified from genomic DNA using the immunoSEQ Assay, a bias-controlled multiplex PCR. As for the authors' bioinformatics: The number of nucleated cells in each sample was estimated from the amplification of reference gene primers within the assay. Sequence reads were collapsed and filtered to measure the absolute abundance of every unique TCRbeta CDR3 rearrangement. For each sample, productive Simpson clonality was calculated as the square root of Simpson's diversity index over productive rearrangements. TCRdb took over this immuneACCESS table, retaining in-frame rearrangements with V and J assigned. Such tables are incomplete; in checked studies, under half of the missing clones stem from an unresolved V gene, and the remainder is unexplained. V and J calls and clone size come straight from that table; D and trimming were deduced from the DNA. Counted in this sample were 200,000 to 250,000 clones; 88% of them appeared once. 3.7% of the sample belongs to the ten largest clones.

Points the paper makes about the study in general: How much clinical and demographic metadata was included differed by source and by participant, and the metadata was provided uncurated.

CDR1 and CDR2 are read off the germline V gene as SGHDT and YYEEEE. The CDR3 holds 14 amino acids from the cysteine to the phenylalanine. The read is trimmed to its CDR3 DNA, 42 bases read in frame from base 1. The junction shows trimming of 0 bases on V and 5 bases on J, plus 8 bases between the germline ends. The sequence joins TRBV5-6 to TRBJ2-2; D gene: possibly TRBD1, on 6 matching bases. The TCR was taken from a woman under 40 who had been exposed to COVID-19. Sequenced input: PBMCs or T cells enriched from blood (not recorded which). The CDR3 reads CASSLGGQTGELFF. The nucleotide sequence is TGTGCCAGCAGCTTGGGCGGACAGACCGGGGAGCTGTTTTTT.